This T cell receptor (beta chain) was identified in a study of CD8+ T cells in alopecia areata. Study as a whole: Severity of treated patients was scored by affected scalp percentage. Regarding the study as a whole: Scalp lesions, especially in alopecia totalis/universalis, had higher clonality than normal scalp. Among the top 100, expanded CD8+ clones were significantly decreased by tofacitinib, as was scalp clonality.

Details on this clone: Its antigen is not known.

RNA was extracted and reverse transcribed into cDNA as the sequencing template. Profiling relied on immunoSEQ multiplex PCR, and the TCRdb table lists in-frame clones only, not all of them. The table records 190,000 or so clones, 45% to 75% of them present only once. As to treatment: oral pan-JAK inhibitor, 5-10 mg twice daily. CDR1 and CDR2 from the germline V gene are MNHEY and SMNVEV (reference sequence). The CDR3 length is 15 residues. Trimming cost V 5 bases and J 0 bases, with 12 bases left between them. The V gene is TRBV27, the J gene TRBJ2-3; D is unresolved. Sequencing used CD4+ T cells sorted from blood, obtained at week 4, from a patient treated with tofacitinib. The sequence came from a human donor with alopecia areata. In DNA form, the CDR3 reads TGTGCCAGCAGTGAAGTGGTACTAAGCACAGATACGCAGTATTTT. It is translated as CASSEVVLSTDTQYF.